These 9 T cell receptor beta chains originate from one sample sequenced in a study of Graves' ophthalmopathy and Graves' hyperthyroidism. Transcripts of RNA were the source for amplifying TCR beta CDR3 regions. HTBI primers primed a first-round RT-PCR, and a second-round multiplex PCR followed. One entry per CDR3 protein, called by TCRdb with MiXCR from the multiplex PCR reads. The sample consists of roughly 1.1 million distinct CDR3 sequences, around a third of them appearing once. The sequenced sample consisted of peripheral blood or thyroid tissue (not recorded which). These TCRs come from an adult man with Graves' hyperthyroidism.

As for this clonotype: This may be a read error, as it is one base from a much larger clone. The V and J genes are TRBV19 and TRBJ2-5; no definite D call. CDR3 size: 15 residues. Germline V gene lookup returns CDR1 LNHDA and CDR2 SQIVND (reference sequence). The CDR3 protein is CASSKTDGFYRTRYF. The CDR3 DNA is TGTGCCAGTAGCAAAACGGACGGCTTCTATCGGACCCGGTACTTC.

The sample holds a few counts of this clonotype. The rearrangement uses TRBV7-9 and TRBJ2-7, with TRBD1 as a possible D gene (8 bases). Germline V gene sequence: CDR1 SEHNR, CDR2 FQNEAQ (reference sequence). Deletions cut 5 bases from V and 2 bases from J, with 19 bases between. The CDR3 is 16 amino acids. As DNA, the CDR3 is TGTGCCAGCAGCCTGGGGGGGACAGGAACTCCCTACGAGCAGTACTTC. Protein sequence: CASSLGGTGTPYEQYF.

This clonotype was found once. The chain uses TRBV9 and TRBJ2-7; D gene unclear. The V end was cut by 4 bases, the J end by 0 bases, with 11 bases between. The germline V gene encodes CDR1 SGDLS and CDR2 YYNGEE. This CDR3 comprises 14 residues. The CDR3 loop is CASSPRLYSYEQYF. Here the CDR3 DNA reads TGTGCCAGCAGCCCGCGCCTCTACTCCTACGAGCAGTACTTC.

CDR3 loop: CASIRELAGTGELFF. In nucleotides, the CDR3 is TGTGCCAGCATCCGGGAGCTAGCCGGCACCGGGGAGCTGTTTTTT. The chain combines TRBV2 with TRBJ2-2; a possible D gene is TRBD2 (6 bases). Germline values: CDR1 SNHLY, CDR2 FYNNEI. Trimming stripped 7 bases from V and 4 bases from J, with 16 bases between. The length of the CDR3 is 15 residues.

Worth noting for this clonotype: This may arise from a read error, as a much more abundant clone is one base away. V and J are TRBV2 and TRBJ2-5; D is unresolved. V dropped 6 bases and J dropped 5 bases, with 19 bases sitting between them. The CDR3 is made up of 15 amino acids. Per the germline V gene, CDR1 is SNHLY and CDR2 is FYNNEI. CDR3: CASRPITEAGETQYF. As DNA, the CDR3 is TGTGCCAGCAGACCTATTACAGAGGCCGGGGAGACCCAGTACTTC. Using reference TRBV2 and TRBJ2-5 for the parts outside the CDR3, the full variable domain is EPEVTQTPSHQVTQMGQEVILRCVPISNHLYFYWYRQILGQKVEFLVSFYNNEISEKSEIFDDQFSVERPDGSNFTLKIRSTKLEDSAMYFCASRPITEAGETQYFGPGTRLLVL.

A remark on this clonotype: It may be a read error: a sequence one base away is much more abundant. The chain is built from TRBV12-3 or TRBV12-4 and TRBJ1-5, with D perhaps matching TRBD1 (5 bases). The ends were cut back, 3 bases at V and 6 bases at J, with 15 bases in the middle. The CDR3 totals 15 residues. CDR3 DNA: TGTGCCAGCAGTTTCAGGGCCCAGAGGAGTCAGCCCCAGCATTTT. This translates into CASSFRAQRSQPQHF.

This clonotype was recorded at least ten times. This chain connects TRBV29-1 to TRBJ1-1; TRBD1 might be the D (5 bases). Trimming removed 1 base from V and 6 bases from J, with 15 bases in between. The germline CDR1 and CDR2 sequences are SQVTM and ANQGSEA. The CDR3 is 14 residues long. CDR3 sequence (DNA): TGCAGCGTTGAAGGGAACGGGACGCGGTCTGAAGCTTTCTTT. Protein sequence: CSVEGNGTRSEAFF.

This clonotype was detected ten times or more. This rearrangement joins TRBV25-1 to TRBJ2-5; 9 nucleotides match TRBD1. Unmatched junction bases numbered 19, after V lost 6 bases and J lost 5 bases. There are 18 residues in the CDR3. Germline values: CDR1 MGHDK, CDR2 SYGVNS. CDR3: CASSQIEGQGGGRETQYF. In DNA, the CDR3 is TGTGCCAGCAGCCAAATTGAGGGACAGGGAGGGGGTCGGGAGACCCAGTACTTC.

This clonotype was seen ten or more times. V and J are TRBV10-1 and TRBJ2-5, with 12 bases matching TRBD1. Losses at the gene ends were 6 bases for V and 7 bases for J; bases not matched to a gene: 9. The CDR3 consists of 15 residues. Germline CDR1 and CDR2: WNHNN and SYGVQD (reference sequence). Here the CDR3 reads CASSAGTGGLGTQYF. CDR3 sequence (DNA): TGCGCCAGCAGCGCCGGGACAGGGGGCCTTGGGACCCAGTACTTC.